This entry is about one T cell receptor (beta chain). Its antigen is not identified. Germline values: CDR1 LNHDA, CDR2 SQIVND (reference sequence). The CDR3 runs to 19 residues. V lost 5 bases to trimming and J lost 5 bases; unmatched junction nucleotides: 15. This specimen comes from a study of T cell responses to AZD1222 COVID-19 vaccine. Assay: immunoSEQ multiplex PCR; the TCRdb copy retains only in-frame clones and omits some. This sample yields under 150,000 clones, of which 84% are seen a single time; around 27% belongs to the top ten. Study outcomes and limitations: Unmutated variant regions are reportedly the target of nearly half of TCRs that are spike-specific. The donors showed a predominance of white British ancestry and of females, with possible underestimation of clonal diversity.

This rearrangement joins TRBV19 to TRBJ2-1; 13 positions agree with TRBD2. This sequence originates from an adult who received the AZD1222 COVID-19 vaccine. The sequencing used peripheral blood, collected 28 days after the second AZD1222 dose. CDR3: CASSPNPGTSGAVDNEQFF. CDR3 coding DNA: TGTGCCAGTAGTCCCAATCCCGGGACTAGCGGGGCGGTCGACAATGAGCAGTTCTTC. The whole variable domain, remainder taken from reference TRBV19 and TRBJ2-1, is DGGITQSPKYLFRKEGQNVTLSCEQNLNHDAMYWYRQDPGQGLRLIYYSQIVNDFQKGDIAEGYSVSREKKESFPLTVTSAQKNPTAFYLCASSPNPGTSGAVDNEQFFGPGTRLTVL.